Listed below are T cell receptor beta chains from one sample, sequenced in a study of T cell repertoires in cytomegalovirus infection. TCRdb re-called the reads through MiXCR, storing one row per CDR3 protein. The sample shows about 190,000 distinct CDR3 sequences, 7.5% to 10% of them seen only once. The sequencing input was PBMCs. These receptors came from a human donor in good health (CMV status not recorded). Some clones in this sample may be carry-over from other donors' samples. The CDR3 runs from the conserved cysteine through the conserved F or W. A D gene is named only where the DNA matches it firmly. Only some rows state a clone size, as once, few, many or a class for expanded clones.

j_call: TRBJ2-7
v_call: TRBV6-2/TRBV6-3
clone_size: many
d_call: -
cdr3_nt: TGTGCCAGCAGTTACTCCCGACAGGTTAGGTCCTACGAGCAGTACTTC
cdr3_aa: CASSYSRQVRSYEQYF

j_call: TRBJ2-5
v_call: TRBV5-4
clone_size: few
d_call: TRBD1
cdr3_nt: TGTGCCAGCAGCTTGTACGACAGGGTGGAGACCCAGTACTTC
cdr3_aa: CASSLYDRVETQYF

j_call: TRBJ1-2
v_call: TRBV7-8
clone_size: many
d_call: TRBD1
cdr3_nt: TGTGCCAGCAGCTTTTACAGGGGATCGAACTATGGCTACACCTTC
cdr3_aa: CASSFYRGSNYGYTF

j_call: TRBJ1-6
v_call: TRBV10-3
clone_size: -
d_call: TRBD1
cdr3_nt: TGTGCCATCAGTGAGTCGACAGGGGAGGGGAATTCACCCCTCCACTTT
cdr3_aa: CAISESTGEGNSPLHF

j_call: TRBJ2-1
v_call: TRBV28
clone_size: many
d_call: -
cdr3_nt: TGTGCCAGCAGTGTAAGACTCGGCGGTGAGCAGTTCTTC
cdr3_aa: CASSVRLGGEQFF

j_call: TRBJ2-3
v_call: TRBV7-2
clone_size: many
d_call: TRBD1
cdr3_nt: TGTGCCAGCAGTAGGACAGGGCCGGATACGCAGTATTTT
cdr3_aa: CASSRTGPDTQYF

j_call: TRBJ2-1
v_call: TRBV7-2
clone_size: many
d_call: -
cdr3_nt: TGTGCCAGCAGCTTAGGTCCCCGGTGGGGTAGGTCCTACAATGAGCAGTTCTTC
cdr3_aa: CASSLGPRWGRSYNEQFF

j_call: TRBJ1-1
v_call: TRBV5-1
clone_size: many
d_call: -
cdr3_nt: TGCGCCAGCAGCCGGATTTTGGACGGGGGGTCTGAAGCTTTCTTT
cdr3_aa: CASSRILDGGSEAFF

j_call: TRBJ2-1
v_call: TRBV28
clone_size: few
d_call: -
cdr3_nt: TGTGCCAGCAGTTCTCCGGGCTCCTCCTCTTACAATGAGCAGTTCTTC
cdr3_aa: CASSSPGSSSYNEQFF

j_call: TRBJ2-1
v_call: TRBV7-3
clone_size: many
d_call: -
cdr3_nt: TGTGCCAGCAGCTTAAAAGGGTTCAATGAGCAGTTCTTC
cdr3_aa: CASSLKGFNEQFF

j_call: TRBJ1-1
v_call: TRBV11-2
clone_size: many
d_call: -
cdr3_nt: TGTGCCAGCAGCTTTGAGGGCTCGGGCACTGAAGCTTTCTTT
cdr3_aa: CASSFEGSGTEAFF

j_call: TRBJ2-7
v_call: TRBV28
clone_size: many
d_call: -
cdr3_nt: TGTGCCAGCGGACAATGGGGGGCCGCCTACGAGCAGTACTTC
cdr3_aa: CASGQWGAAYEQYF

j_call: TRBJ1-5
v_call: TRBV7-2
clone_size: many
d_call: TRBD1
cdr3_nt: TGTGCCAGCAGCCAAGGACAGGGGAACAATCAGCCCCAGCATTTT
cdr3_aa: CASSQGQGNNQPQHF

j_call: TRBJ2-3
v_call: TRBV7-6
clone_size: many
d_call: TRBD1
cdr3_nt: TGTGCCAGCAGCTTGCTCGGGACAGGGGGAGATACGCAGTATTTT
cdr3_aa: CASSLLGTGGDTQYF

j_call: TRBJ1-1
v_call: TRBV7-2
clone_size: many
d_call: -
cdr3_nt: TGTGCCAGCAGCTTAGTTCTGGGGCTGGACACTGAAGCTTTCTTT
cdr3_aa: CASSLVLGLDTEAFF

j_call: TRBJ1-6
v_call: TRBV6-2/TRBV6-3
clone_size: -
d_call: -
cdr3_nt: TGTGCCAGCAGTCAGGGTGATTCACCCCTCCACTTT
cdr3_aa: CASSQGDSPLHF

j_call: TRBJ2-7
v_call: TRBV7-9
clone_size: many
d_call: TRBD1
cdr3_nt: TGTGCCAGCAGCTTAAAGGGGGCGACGCAGTACTTC
cdr3_aa: CASSLKGATQYF

j_call: TRBJ1-4
v_call: TRBV11-2
clone_size: many
d_call: -
cdr3_nt: TGTGCCAGCAGCTTCGGACGGCGTGGTGAAAAACTGTTTTTT
cdr3_aa: CASSFGRRGEKLFF

j_call: TRBJ2-5
v_call: TRBV10-3
clone_size: many
d_call: -
cdr3_nt: TGTGCCATCAGTGAAGGTAGCAGCCAAGAGACCCAGTACTTC
cdr3_aa: CAISEGSSQETQYF

j_call: TRBJ2-2
v_call: TRBV2
clone_size: many
d_call: -
cdr3_nt: TGTGCCAGCAGTGACGCACAGAGAACCGGGGAGCTGTTTTTT
cdr3_aa: CASSDAQRTGELFF

j_call: TRBJ1-1
v_call: TRBV19
clone_size: -
d_call: -
cdr3_nt: TGTGCCAGTAGTATAAAAGGGACCCCGAACACTGAAGCTTTCTTT
cdr3_aa: CASSIKGTPNTEAFF

j_call: TRBJ1-5
v_call: TRBV7-2
clone_size: many
d_call: -
cdr3_nt: TGTGCCAGCAGCTTATCCGGACAAATCGGTCAGCCCCAGCATTTT
cdr3_aa: CASSLSGQIGQPQHF

j_call: TRBJ2-7
v_call: TRBV7-2
clone_size: many
d_call: TRBD2
cdr3_nt: TGTGCCAGCAGCTTAGTTCCTAGCGGGAGTCGGAAGGCCTACGAGCAGTACTTC
cdr3_aa: CASSLVPSGSRKAYEQYF

j_call: TRBJ1-6
v_call: TRBV12-3/TRBV12-4
clone_size: many
d_call: -
cdr3_nt: TGTGCCAGCAGTTTCGACTCACCCCTCCACTTT
cdr3_aa: CASSFDSPLHF

j_call: TRBJ1-1
v_call: TRBV6-5
clone_size: -
d_call: -
cdr3_nt: TGTGCCAGCAGTCATTTCGGAGGAGCTAACACTGAAGCTTTCTTT
cdr3_aa: CASSHFGGANTEAFF

j_call: TRBJ2-4
v_call: TRBV20-1
clone_size: few
d_call: -
cdr3_nt: TGCAGTGCTAGACCAGGGATGGGAACTCTAGCCAAAAACATTCAGTACTTC
cdr3_aa: CSARPGMGTLAKNIQYF

j_call: TRBJ1-2
v_call: TRBV23-1
clone_size: -
d_call: -
cdr3_nt: TGCGCCAGCACCCCTTGTTGTGCGTCTGGTGGCTACACCTTC
cdr3_aa: CASTPCCASGGYTF

j_call: TRBJ1-1
v_call: TRBV20-1
clone_size: few
d_call: TRBD1
cdr3_nt: TGCAGGGTGGACAGGGGGAACACTGAAGCTTTCTTT
cdr3_aa: CRVDRGNTEAFF

j_call: TRBJ2-7
v_call: TRBV6-6
clone_size: -
d_call: -
cdr3_nt: TGTGCCAGCAGTTACGGGGTTCGGTTTTACGAGCAGTACTTC
cdr3_aa: CASSYGVRFYEQYF

j_call: TRBJ1-2
v_call: TRBV7-2
clone_size: many
d_call: -
cdr3_nt: TGTGCCAGCAGCTTAGAATATGATAACTATGGCTACACCTTC
cdr3_aa: CASSLEYDNYGYTF

j_call: TRBJ2-7
v_call: TRBV5-6
clone_size: -
d_call: -
cdr3_nt: TGTGCCAGCAGACCAGGACTTGACTACTCCTACGAGCAGTACTTC
cdr3_aa: CASRPGLDYSYEQYF

j_call: TRBJ1-5
v_call: TRBV29-1
clone_size: -
d_call: -
cdr3_nt: TGCAGCGTACATCAGCCCCAGCATTTT
cdr3_aa: CSVHQPQHF

j_call: TRBJ2-1
v_call: TRBV5-1
clone_size: -
d_call: TRBD1
cdr3_nt: TGCGCCAGCAGCGACAGGGGCGGAGGCTCCTACAATGAGCAGTTCTTC
cdr3_aa: CASSDRGGGSYNEQFF

j_call: TRBJ2-4
v_call: TRBV19
clone_size: -
d_call: TRBD1
cdr3_nt: TGTGCCAGTAGTATAGTCCCAGGGGGCAGGAACATTCAGTACTTC
cdr3_aa: CASSIVPGGRNIQYF

j_call: TRBJ2-3
v_call: TRBV4-3
clone_size: many
d_call: TRBD2
cdr3_nt: TGCGCCAGCAGCCTCTCCCGGACTAGCGGGACAGATACGCAGTATTTT
cdr3_aa: CASSLSRTSGTDTQYF

j_call: TRBJ2-1
v_call: TRBV7-8
clone_size: many
d_call: TRBD2
cdr3_nt: TGTGCCAGCAGCTCCCGAGCGGGATCCCAAAGCTCCTACAATGAGCAGTTCTTC
cdr3_aa: CASSSRAGSQSSYNEQFF

j_call: TRBJ1-1
v_call: TRBV7-6
clone_size: many
d_call: -
cdr3_nt: TGTGCCAGCAGTTTACAGGGTGTTAACACTGAAGCTTTCTTT
cdr3_aa: CASSLQGVNTEAFF

j_call: TRBJ2-6
v_call: TRBV19
clone_size: many
d_call: -
cdr3_nt: TGTGCCAGTAGTCGACCAGGGTCTGGGGCCAACGTCCTGACTTTC
cdr3_aa: CASSRPGSGANVLTF

j_call: TRBJ2-1
v_call: TRBV29-1
clone_size: -
d_call: TRBD2
cdr3_nt: TGCAGCGTTGAAGACATAGCGGGAGACACGTATGAGCAGTTCTTC
cdr3_aa: CSVEDIAGDTYEQFF

j_call: TRBJ2-3
v_call: TRBV4-1
clone_size: many
d_call: -
cdr3_nt: TGCGCCAGCAGCCAAGAGGGGGGGGCTCTACGCACAGATACGCAGTATTTT
cdr3_aa: CASSQEGGALRTDTQYF

j_call: TRBJ2-5
v_call: TRBV7-2
clone_size: many
d_call: -
cdr3_nt: TGTGCCAGCAGCTCCCCCCTTGGTCAGGGAGAGACCCAGTACTTC
cdr3_aa: CASSSPLGQGETQYF

j_call: TRBJ1-1
v_call: TRBV6-2/TRBV6-3
clone_size: -
d_call: -
cdr3_nt: TGTGCCAGCAGTAAAAGGGGGGGGACGACTGAAGCTTTCTTT
cdr3_aa: CASSKRGGTTEAFF